This section outlines one T cell receptor (beta chain) sequence together with its context. Its antigen is as yet unknown. The TCR beta CDR3 regions underwent amplification using RNA transcripts as the source. Researchers ran a first-round RT-PCR on the TCR CDR3 using the HTBI primer set. TCRdb re-analysed the multiplex PCR reads in MiXCR, keeping a single row per CDR3 protein. The sample has approximately 25,000 distinct CDR3 sequences; around 40% are singletons. V lost 5 bases and J 0 bases, leaving 13 bases between the germline ends. The CDR3 length is 15 residues. Germline V gene data show CDR1 as SGHTA and CDR2 as FQGTGA. The data were obtained in a study of T cells in Graves' hyperthyroidism and ophthalmopathy. Background on the study: Peripheral blood was secured at the point of initial diagnosis, before any treatment. Points from the study as a whole: For ophthalmopathy, model prediction preceded onset by a median 6.5 months. Ophthalmopathy cases were set apart from stable hyperthyroidism by a 13 V-J model.

Sequenced material: blood. V is TRBV7-3 and J is TRBJ2-5; D may be TRBD1 or TRBD2 (6 bases each). The clonotype originates from a woman in her 30s with Graves' hyperthyroidism. In DNA form, the CDR3 reads TGTGCCAGCAGCCGAGGGGGAGGATACCAAGAGACCCAGTACTTC. It yields the protein CASSRGGGYQETQYF.